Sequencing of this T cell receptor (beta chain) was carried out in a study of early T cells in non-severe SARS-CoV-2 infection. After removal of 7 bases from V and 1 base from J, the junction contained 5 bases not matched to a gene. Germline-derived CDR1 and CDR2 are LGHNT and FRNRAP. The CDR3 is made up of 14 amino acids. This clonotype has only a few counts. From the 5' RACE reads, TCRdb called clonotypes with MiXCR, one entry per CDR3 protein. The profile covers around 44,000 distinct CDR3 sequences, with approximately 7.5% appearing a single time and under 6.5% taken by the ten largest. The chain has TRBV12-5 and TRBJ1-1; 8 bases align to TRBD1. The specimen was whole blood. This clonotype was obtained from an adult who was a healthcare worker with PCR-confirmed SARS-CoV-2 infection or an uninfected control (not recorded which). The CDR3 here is CASARQGPNTEAFF. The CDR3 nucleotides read TGTGCTAGTGCCCGACAGGGGCCGAACACTGAAGCTTTCTTT. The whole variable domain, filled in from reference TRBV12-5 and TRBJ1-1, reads DARVTQTPRHKVTEMGQEVTMRCQPILGHNTVFWYRQTMMQGLELLAYFRNRAPLDDSGMPKDRFSAEMPDATLATLKIQPSEPRDSAVYFCASARQGPNTEAFFGQGTRLTVV.